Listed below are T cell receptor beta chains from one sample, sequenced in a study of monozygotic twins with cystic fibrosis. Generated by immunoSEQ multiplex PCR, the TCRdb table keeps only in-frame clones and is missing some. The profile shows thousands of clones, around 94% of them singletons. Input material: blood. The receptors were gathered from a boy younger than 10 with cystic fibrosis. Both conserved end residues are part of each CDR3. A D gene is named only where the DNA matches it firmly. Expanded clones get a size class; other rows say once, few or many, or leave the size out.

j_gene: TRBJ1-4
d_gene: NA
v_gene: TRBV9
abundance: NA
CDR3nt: TGTGCCAGCAGCGTAGAAGGGACAACTAATGAAAAACTGTTTTTT
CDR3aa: CASSVEGTTNEKLFF

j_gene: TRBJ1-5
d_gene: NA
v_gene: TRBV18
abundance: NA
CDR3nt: TGTGCCAGCTCACCCACTGGCAATCAGCCCCAGCATTTT
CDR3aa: CASSPTGNQPQHF

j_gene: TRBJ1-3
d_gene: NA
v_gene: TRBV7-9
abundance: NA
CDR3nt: TGTGCCAGCAGCCCGCTAGGGGGAGGAAACACCATATATTTT
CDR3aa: CASSPLGGGNTIYF

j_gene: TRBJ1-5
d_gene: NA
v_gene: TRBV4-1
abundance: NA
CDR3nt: TGCGCCAGCAGCCAAGACCCTGGGGTTAGCAATCAGCCCCAGCATTTT
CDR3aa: CASSQDPGVSNQPQHF

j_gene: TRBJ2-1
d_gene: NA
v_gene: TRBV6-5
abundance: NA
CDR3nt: TGTGCCAGCAGACCGGACATTCGCATCGATGAGCAGTTCTTC
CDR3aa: CASRPDIRIDEQFF

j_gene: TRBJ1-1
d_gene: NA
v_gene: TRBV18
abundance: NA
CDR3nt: TGTGCCAGCTCTCCCTTGACTTGGAACACTGAAGCTTTCTTT
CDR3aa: CASSPLTWNTEAFF

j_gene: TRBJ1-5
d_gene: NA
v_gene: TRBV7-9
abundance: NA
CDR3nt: TGTGCCAGCAGCTTAGGGTCAGAGGGACAGCCCCAGCATTTT
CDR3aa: CASSLGSEGQPQHF

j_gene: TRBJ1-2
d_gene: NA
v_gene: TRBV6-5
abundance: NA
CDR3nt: TGTGCCAGCAGTTACGGTCCGGGTAGGGGCTATGGCTACACCTTC
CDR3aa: CASSYGPGRGYGYTF

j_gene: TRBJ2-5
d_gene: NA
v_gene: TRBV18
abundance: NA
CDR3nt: TGTGCCAGCTCACCCGACTCTCGGGAGACCCAGTACTTC
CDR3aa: CASSPDSRETQYF

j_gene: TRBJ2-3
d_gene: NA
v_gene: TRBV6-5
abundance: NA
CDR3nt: TGTGCCAGCAGTTACTCGCAGTTTCCGAGCACAGATACGCAGTATTTT
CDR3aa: CASSYSQFPSTDTQYF

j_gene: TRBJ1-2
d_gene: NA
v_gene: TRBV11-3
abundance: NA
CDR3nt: TGTGCCAGCAGCTTGCGTGGGGGGGCCTATGGCTACACCTTC
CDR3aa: CASSLRGGAYGYTF

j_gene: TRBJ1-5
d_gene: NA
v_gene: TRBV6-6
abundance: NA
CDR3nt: TGTGCCAGCAATCATTTTCAGGGTCAGCCCCAGCATTTT
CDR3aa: CASNHFQGQPQHF

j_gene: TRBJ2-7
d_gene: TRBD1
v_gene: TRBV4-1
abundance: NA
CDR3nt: TGCGCCAGCAGCCCAGGGACAGAGGACTACGAGCAGTACTTC
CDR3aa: CASSPGTEDYEQYF

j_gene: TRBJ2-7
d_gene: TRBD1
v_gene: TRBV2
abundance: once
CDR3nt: TGTGCCAGCAACGAAGGCCAGGGGGCATCCTACGAGCAGTACTTC
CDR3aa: CASNEGQGASYEQYF